A single TCR beta chain is shown here with its context. The identical CDR3 is also encoded by other nucleotide sequences in the sample. The data were obtained in a study of shared clonotypes between healthy human individuals. Per the authors' pipeline: ImmunoSEQ sequences covered only the junction and lacked quality scores; filtering therefore differed. The repertoire was sequenced with immunoSEQ multiplex PCR; TCRdb's copy has only in-frame clones and lacks some. The D gene and trimming were derived from the DNA, and the V and J assignments and clone size from that table. The sample contains about 1 million clones, 60% to 80% of which appear only once. The specimen sequenced was memory CD4+ T cells sorted from blood. Specified subset: CD45RA-negative fraction. This TCR was recovered from a man aged 18 to 35 in good health.

In nucleotides, the CDR3 is TGTGCCTGGAGTGTAGGCCAGGGCCAAGAGACCCAGTACTTC. This encodes CAWSVGQGQETQYF. The chain combines TRBV30 with TRBJ2-5, with D maybe TRBD1 (5 bases). This CDR3 has 14 amino acids. The germline V gene has CDR1 GTSNPN and CDR2 SVGIG (reference sequence). The V gene lost 0 bases and the J gene lost 1 base, with 9 bases spanning the gap.